Only one count was recorded for the clone carrying this T cell receptor (beta chain). Primers for the PCR totalled 60 Vbeta and 13 Jbeta. Sequenced by immunoSEQ multiplex PCR; TCRdb stores in-frame clones only, minus some. The sample lists some 89,000 clones, about 85% occurring once. This entry belongs to a study of cytomegalovirus exposure and HLA in healthy donors. The length of the CDR3 is 13 residues. Between the trimmed V and J ends, which lost 3 bases and 8 bases, there was a span of 13 bases. Germline-derived CDR1 and CDR2 are SEHNR and FQNEAQ (reference sequence). The genes are TRBV7-9 and TRBJ1-2; a weak D match, TRBD1 (5 bases). This sequence was found in a man aged 40-55 years in good health and CMV-seropositive. Sample: PBMCs. The CDR3 nucleotides are TGTGCCAGCAGCTTGCCTGGGACTTCCGGCTACACCTTC. This sequence encodes CASSLPGTSGYTF. The full variable domain, in which reference TRBV7-9 and TRBJ1-2 provide the parts outside the CDR3, is DTGVSQNPRHKITKRGQNVTFRCDPISEHNRLYWYRQTLGQGPEFLTYFQNEAQLEKSRLLSDRFSAERPKGSFSTLEIQRTEQGDSAMYLCASSLPGTSGYTFGSGTRLTVV.